Listed here are 13 T cell receptor beta chains from one sample, sequenced in a study of human T cells and chemical hapten exposure. TCRdb recomputed calls from the RACE reads with MiXCR, one row per CDR3 protein. The sample lists some 50,000 distinct CDR3 sequences; 7% to 10% were seen once. This sample's time point: patch test 1, 2 weeks after DPC sensitization. Treatment specified: therapeutic diphenylcyclopropenone sensitization with weekly scalp DPC. Sequences were derived from whole blood, sampled in connection with sensitization to the hapten diphenylcyclopropenone (DPC). All receptors derive from a woman aged 40 to 50 with alopecia areata. Some clones in this sample may be carry-over from other donors' samples.

The CDR3, as DNA: TGTGCCAGCAGTCACGGACAGTACCCCGGGGAGCTGTTTTTT. Translation gives CASSHGQYPGELFF. The chain has TRBV6-2 or TRBV6-3 and TRBJ2-2, with a tentative D call TRBD1 (6 bases). V lost 5 bases, J lost 6 bases, and 13 bases lay in between. Germline-derived CDR1 and CDR2 are MNHEY and SVGEGT. CDR3 size: 14 residues.

Regarding this clonotype: Lacking the conserved final phenylalanine or tryptophan, this CDR3 likely reflects a read error. The V and J genes are TRBV6-2 or TRBV6-3 and TRBJ2-3, with D uncertain. The CDR3 spans 13 residues. V was clipped by 7 bases and J by 7 bases, with 15 bases between them. Per germline, CDR1 MNHEY and CDR2 SVGEGT. The CDR3 DNA sequence: TGTGCCAGCACCAACCCCGGACGAAATACGCAGTATTCT. As protein: CASTNPGRNTQYS.

This clonotype was recorded many times. The chain recombines TRBV4-1 with TRBJ2-3; 10 bases align to TRBD2. Germline-derived CDR1 and CDR2 are MGHRA and YSYEKL. Trimming removed 3 bases from V and 5 bases from J; junction bases left unmatched: 11. The length of the CDR3 is 17 residues. The DNA of the CDR3 is TGCGCCAGCAGCCACGACCGTCTAGCGGGGGCATTAGATACGCAGTATTTT. Translation gives CASSHDRLAGALDTQYF.

This clonotype was recorded at least ten times. The chain is built from TRBV7-2 and TRBJ2-5, with D perhaps matching TRBD1 or TRBD2 (6 bases each). This CDR3 contains 14 residues. V was trimmed by 5 bases and J by 5 bases, leaving 15 bases between them. Germline V gene sequence: CDR1 SGHTA, CDR2 FQGNSA. For the CDR3, the DNA is TGTGCCAGCAGCGCCCGGGGGCCGGGTGAGACCCAGTACTTC. This codes for CASSARGPGETQYF.

A word on this clonotype: The junction departs from the called germline gene at one end, perhaps through a read error. The chain links TRBV12-3 or TRBV12-4 to TRBJ1-1; D remains ambiguous. The CDR3 totals 12 residues. Here the CDR3 DNA reads TGTGCCAGCAGTCTAGCCGAGACTCGGGCTTTCTTT. It codes for CASSLAETRAFF.

This clonotype was seen at least ten times. The chain carries TRBV4-1 and TRBJ1-2, with 7 bases fitting TRBD1. This CDR3 has 18 residues. V lost 0 bases to trimming and J lost 6 bases; unmatched junction nucleotides: 16. Germline V CDR1 and CDR2: MGHRA, YSYEKL. The chain's CDR3 is CASSQDPRQGLTFHGYTF. Here the CDR3 DNA reads TGCGCCAGCAGCCAAGACCCGCGACAGGGTCTCACCTTTCATGGCTACACCTTC.

In its sample, this clonotype was seen many times. The genes are TRBV4-3 and TRBJ2-7, with D perhaps TRBD1 or TRBD2 (5 bases each). CDR1 and CDR2 from the germline V gene are LGHNA and YSLEER. This CDR3 comprises 17 residues. With 1 base removed from V and 6 bases from J, the gap between germline ends came to 22 bases. The CDR3 region has the DNA TGCGCCAGCAGCCAAGGGGTAGGCGATCCAGGGACGACCGAGCAGTACTTC. Residues: CASSQGVGDPGTTEQYF.

This clonotype was observed a few times. The chain links TRBV3-1 to TRBJ2-3, with D maybe TRBD1 (6 bases). This CDR3 comprises 15 residues. V lost 5 bases and J lost 0, with 12 bases in between. Germline CDR1 and CDR2: LGHDT and YNNKEL (reference sequence). The CDR3 DNA reads TGTGCCAGCAGCAACAGGGTCGGAAGCACAGATACGCAGTATTTT. Its translation: CASSNRVGSTDTQYF.

Ten or more counts support this clonotype. The chain couples TRBV5-1 to TRBJ1-1, with TRBD1 as a possible D gene (6 bases). Trimming removed 3 bases from V and 5 bases from J, with 11 bases in between. Germline CDR1 is SGHRS and CDR2 is YFSETQ. The CDR3 runs 13 residues. This CDR3 is CASSYREGTEAFF. CDR3 sequence (DNA): TGCGCCAGCAGCTACAGGGAGGGGACTGAAGCTTTCTTT.

This clonotype was picked up many times. The chain combines TRBV18 with TRBJ2-6; no definite D call. There are 16 residues in the CDR3. Germline CDR1 KGHSH, CDR2 LQKENI. V was shortened by 5 bases and J by 1 base, with 12 bases between the two germline ends. CDR3 coding DNA: TGTGCCAGCTCAGTCGCGGAAAGATCTGGGGCCAACGTCCTGACTTTC. As protein: CASSVAERSGANVLTF.

V and J are TRBV28 and TRBJ2-7; unclear D gene. Per germline, CDR1 MDHEN and CDR2 SYDVKM. The CDR3 runs to 13 residues. V lost 6 bases and J 6 bases, leaving 15 bases between the germline ends. Here the CDR3 DNA reads TGTGCCAGCAGCCAAACCTCGAAGGCCGAGCAGTACTTC. This translates into CASSQTSKAEQYF.

This clonotype was counted many times. J is TRBJ2-7 and V is TRBV5-1; TRBD1 matches 10 bases. CDR3 length: 13 amino acids. From germline, CDR1 is SGHRS and CDR2 YFSETQ. J was trimmed by 6 bases and V by 4 bases; bases with no gene match: 4. DNA of the CDR3: TGCGCCAGCAGCGGAGGGACAGGGGTCGAGCAGTACTTC. Translating it yields CASSGGTGVEQYF.

Only a few counts were recorded for this clonotype. The genes are TRBV7-3 and TRBJ1-1; D unclear. V was clipped by 6 bases and J by 3 bases, with 5 bases between them. From germline, CDR1 is SGHTA and CDR2 FQGTGA. The CDR3 runs to 11 residues. The CDR3 nucleotides read TGTGCCAGCAGTTCGGACACTGAAGCTTTCTTT. This encodes CASSSDTEAFF. The full variable domain, its missing parts supplied by reference TRBV7-3 and TRBJ1-1, is GAGVSQTPSNKVTEKGKYVELRCDPISGHTALYWYRQSLGQGPEFLIYFQGTGAADDSGLPNDRFFAVRPEGSVSTLKIQRTERGDSAVYLCASSSDTEAFFGQGTRLTVV.